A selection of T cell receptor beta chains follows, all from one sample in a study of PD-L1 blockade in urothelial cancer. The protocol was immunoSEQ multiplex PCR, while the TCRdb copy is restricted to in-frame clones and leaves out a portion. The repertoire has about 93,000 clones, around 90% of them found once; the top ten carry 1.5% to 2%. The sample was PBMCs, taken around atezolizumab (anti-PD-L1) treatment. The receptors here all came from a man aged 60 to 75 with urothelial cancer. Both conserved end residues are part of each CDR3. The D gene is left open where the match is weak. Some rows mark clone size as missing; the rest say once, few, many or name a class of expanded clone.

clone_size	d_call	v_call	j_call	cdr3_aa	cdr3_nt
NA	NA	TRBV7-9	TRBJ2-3	CASSAQGGPDTQYF	TGTGCCAGCAGCGCCCAGGGTGGGCCAGATACGCAGTATTTT
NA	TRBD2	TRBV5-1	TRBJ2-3	CASTGRGGTDTQYF	TGCGCCAGCACCGGGAGGGGAGGCACAGATACGCAGTATTTT
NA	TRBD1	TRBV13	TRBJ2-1	CATRPRGPYNEQFF	TGTGCCACACGACCCAGGGGGCCCTACAATGAGCAGTTCTTC
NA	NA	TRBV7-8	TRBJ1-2	CASSPTLRAGSLGGYTF	TGTGCCAGCAGCCCGACCCTTAGGGCAGGGTCCCTAGGGGGCTACACCTTC
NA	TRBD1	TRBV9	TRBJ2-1	CASSEGQGRTNEQFF	TGTGCCAGCAGCGAGGGACAGGGTCGGACCAATGAGCAGTTCTTC
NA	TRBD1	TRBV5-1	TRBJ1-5	CASSLTGQVNQPQHF	TGCGCCAGCAGCTTGACCGGACAGGTCAATCAGCCCCAGCATTTT
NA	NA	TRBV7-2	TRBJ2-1	CASSLVAGLNEQFF	TGTGCCAGCAGCTTAGTTGCGGGTCTCAATGAGCAGTTCTTC
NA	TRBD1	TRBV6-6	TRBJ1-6	CASSQGGRSPLHF	TGTGCCAGCAGCCAGGGGGGCAGGTCACCCCTCCACTTT
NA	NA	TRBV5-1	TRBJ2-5	CASSTTGEETQYF	TGCGCCAGCAGCACAACAGGAGAAGAGACCCAGTACTTC
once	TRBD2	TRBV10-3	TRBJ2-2	CAISERGDFTGELFF	TGTGCCATCAGTGAGCGGGGGGACTTCACCGGGGAGCTGTTTTTT
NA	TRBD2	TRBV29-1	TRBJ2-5	CSVSWGLAVQETQYF	TGCAGCGTTTCATGGGGACTAGCGGTTCAAGAGACCCAGTACTTC
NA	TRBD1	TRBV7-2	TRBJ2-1	CASSPPTGYEQFF	TGTGCCAGCAGCCCACCGACAGGGTACGAGCAGTTCTTC
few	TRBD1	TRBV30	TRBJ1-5	CAWSLNRGRQPQHF	TGTGCCTGGAGCCTAAACAGGGGCCGTCAGCCCCAGCATTTT
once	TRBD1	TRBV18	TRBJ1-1	CASSSFSWDRGNTEAFF	TGTGCCAGCTCATCTTTCAGTTGGGACAGGGGAAACACTGAAGCTTTCTTT
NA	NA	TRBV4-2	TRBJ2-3	CASSTTTVDTQYF	TGTGCCAGCAGCACTACGACAGTTGATACGCAGTATTTT
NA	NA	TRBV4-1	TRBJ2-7	CASSQAVTGQSYEQYF	TGCGCCAGCAGCCAAGCTGTGACGGGACAAAGCTACGAGCAGTACTTC
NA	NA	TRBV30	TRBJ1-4	CAWSAPLFGEKLFF	TGTGCCTGGAGTGCCCCACTATTTGGAGAAAAACTGTTTTTT
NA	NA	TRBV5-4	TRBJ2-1	CASSLVGGIGDEQFF	TGTGCCAGCAGCTTGGTTGGAGGGATTGGTGATGAGCAGTTCTTC
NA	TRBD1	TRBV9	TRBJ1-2	CASRGPGQGASGGYTF	TGTGCCAGCAGGGGCCCGGGACAGGGGGCGTCTGGTGGCTACACCTTC
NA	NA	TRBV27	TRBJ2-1	CASRDRDNSYNEQFF	TGTGCCAGCAGGGACCGGGACAACTCCTACAATGAGCAGTTCTTC
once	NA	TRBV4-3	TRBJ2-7	CASSQGDNSYEQYF	TGCGCCAGCAGCCAAGGTGACAACTCCTACGAGCAGTACTTC
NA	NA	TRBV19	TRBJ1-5	CASSIRGFTGQPQHF	TGTGCCAGTAGTATACGGGGGTTTACGGGTCAGCCCCAGCATTTT
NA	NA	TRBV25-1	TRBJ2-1	CASRPSGRGDEQFF	TGTGCCAGCCGCCCCAGCGGGCGTGGGGATGAGCAGTTCTTC
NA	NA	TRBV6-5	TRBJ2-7	CASSYLTATFSYEQYF	TGTGCCAGCAGTTACCTGACAGCTACATTCTCCTACGAGCAGTACTTC
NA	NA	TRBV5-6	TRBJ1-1	CASSFGGTSEAFF	TGTGCCAGCAGCTTTGGGGGGACCAGTGAAGCTTTCTTT
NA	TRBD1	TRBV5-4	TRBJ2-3	CASSRTGGFTDTQYF	TGTGCCAGCAGCCGTACAGGGGGCTTCACAGATACGCAGTATTTT
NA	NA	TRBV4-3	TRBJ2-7	CASSQDLYNSYEQYF	TGCGCCAGCAGCCAAGATCTGTACAACTCCTACGAGCAGTACTTC
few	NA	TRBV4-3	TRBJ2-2	CASSQDNEGTGELFF	TGCGCCAGCAGCCAAGATAACGAGGGTACCGGGGAGCTGTTTTTT
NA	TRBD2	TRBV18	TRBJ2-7	CASSPPGSSGRTYEQYF	TGTGCCAGCTCACCACCCGGGAGTAGCGGGAGGACCTACGAGCAGTACTTC
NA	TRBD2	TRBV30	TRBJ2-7	CAWSSRVGLAYEQYF	TGTGCCTGGAGTTCCAGGGTGGGACTAGCCTACGAGCAGTACTTC
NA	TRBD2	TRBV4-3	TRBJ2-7	CASSLQRGYEQYF	TGCGCCAGCAGCCTACAGCGGGGCTACGAGCAGTACTTC
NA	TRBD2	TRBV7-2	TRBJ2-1	CASSLDSGGIYNEQFF	TGTGCCAGCAGCCTCGATAGCGGGGGGATCTACAATGAGCAGTTCTTC
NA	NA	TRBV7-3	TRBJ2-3	CASSLMAGAALDTQYF	TGTGCCAGCAGCTTAATGGCGGGGGCCGCCTTAGATACGCAGTATTTT
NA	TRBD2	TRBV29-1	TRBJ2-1	CSVRTSGRYNEQFF	TGCAGCGTCAGAACTAGCGGGAGATACAATGAGCAGTTCTTC
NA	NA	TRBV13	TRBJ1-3	CASSFRGSGNTIYF	TGTGCCAGCAGCTTCAGGGGTTCAGGAAACACCATATATTTT
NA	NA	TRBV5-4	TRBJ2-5	CASRTQGGETQYF	TGTGCCAGCAGGACACAGGGTGGCGAGACCCAGTACTTC
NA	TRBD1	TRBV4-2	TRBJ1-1	CASSQDPGQGNTEAFF	TGTGCCAGCAGCCAAGATCCGGGACAGGGGAACACTGAAGCTTTCTTT
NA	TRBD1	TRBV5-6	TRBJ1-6	CASSLQGQGFNSPLHF	TGTGCCAGCAGCCTGCAGGGACAGGGTTTTAATTCACCCCTCCACTTT
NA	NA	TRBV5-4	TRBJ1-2	CASSLQKGSYGYTF	TGTGCCAGCAGCTTGCAAAAGGGGTCCTATGGCTACACCTTC
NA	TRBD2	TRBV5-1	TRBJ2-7	CASSPEAGVITYEQYF	TGCGCCAGCAGCCCCGAGGCGGGGGTGATAACCTACGAGCAGTACTTC
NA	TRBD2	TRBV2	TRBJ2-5	CASSEARGGLQETQYF	TGTGCCAGCAGTGAAGCGCGGGGGGGACTCCAAGAGACCCAGTACTTC
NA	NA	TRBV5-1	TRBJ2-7	CASSKQGSDEQYF	TGCGCCAGCAGCAAACAGGGTTCCGACGAGCAGTACTTC
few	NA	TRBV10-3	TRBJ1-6	CAISESDSPLHF	TGTGCCATCAGTGAGTCCGATTCACCCCTCCACTTT
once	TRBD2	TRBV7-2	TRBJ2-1	CASSFATSGVNEQFF	TGTGCCAGCAGCTTCGCTACTAGCGGGGTCAATGAGCAGTTCTTC
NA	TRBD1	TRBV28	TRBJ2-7	CASSLRQGYRYEQYF	TGTGCCAGCAGTCTTAGACAGGGGTATCGCTACGAGCAGTACTTC
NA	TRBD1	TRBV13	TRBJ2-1	CASSAGTAKQQFF	TGTGCCAGCAGCGCAGGGACAGCCAAACAGCAGTTCTTC
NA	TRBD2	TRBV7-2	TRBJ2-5	CASSLSGTSGQETQYF	TGTGCCAGCAGCTTATCCGGGACTAGCGGCCAAGAGACCCAGTACTTC
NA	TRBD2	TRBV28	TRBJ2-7	CASSLGGTSTGEQYF	TGTGCCAGCAGTTTGGGGGGGACTAGTACGGGCGAGCAGTACTTC